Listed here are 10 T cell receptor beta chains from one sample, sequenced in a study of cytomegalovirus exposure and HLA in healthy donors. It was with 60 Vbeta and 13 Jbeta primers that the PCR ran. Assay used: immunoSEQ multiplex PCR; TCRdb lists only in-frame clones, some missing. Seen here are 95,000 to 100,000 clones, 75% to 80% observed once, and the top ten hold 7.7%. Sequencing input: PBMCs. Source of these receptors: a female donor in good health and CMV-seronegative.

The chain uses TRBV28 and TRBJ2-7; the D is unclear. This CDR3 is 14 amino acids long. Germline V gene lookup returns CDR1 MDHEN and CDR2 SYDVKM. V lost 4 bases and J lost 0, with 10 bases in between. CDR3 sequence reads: CASSSTPLSYEQYF. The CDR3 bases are TGTGCCAGCAGTTCGACACCTCTCTCCTACGAGCAGTACTTC.

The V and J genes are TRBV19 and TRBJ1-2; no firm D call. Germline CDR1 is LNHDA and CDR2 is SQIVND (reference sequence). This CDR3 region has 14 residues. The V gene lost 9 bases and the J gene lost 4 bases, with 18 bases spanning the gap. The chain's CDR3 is CASTTRWGGYGYTF. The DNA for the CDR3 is TGTGCCAGCACTACCAGGTGGGGAGGCTATGGCTACACCTTC.

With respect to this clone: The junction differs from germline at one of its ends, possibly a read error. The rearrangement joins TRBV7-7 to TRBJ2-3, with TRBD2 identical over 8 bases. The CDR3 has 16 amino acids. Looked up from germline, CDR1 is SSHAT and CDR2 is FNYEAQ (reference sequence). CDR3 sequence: CASSRSGGLGTDTQYF. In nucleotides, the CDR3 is TGTGCTAGCAGCCGGTCGGGGGGGCTTGGCACAGATACGCAGTATTTT.

CDR3 nucleotides: TGTGCCAGCAGCTTGAGTAACAGGGGGCAAACTGGGGCCAACGTCCTGACTTTC. Translation gives CASSLSNRGQTGANVLTF. The gene calls are TRBV5-6 and TRBJ2-6, with 9 nucleotides matching TRBD1. V shed 1 base and J 2 bases; nucleotides not matched to a gene: 7. CDR1 is SGHDT, CDR2 YYEEEE, per germline. The length of the CDR3 is 18 residues. Full variable domain (missing parts from reference TRBV5-6 and TRBJ2-6): DAGVTQSPTHLIKTRGQQVTLRCSPKSGHDTVSWYQQALGQGPQFIFQYYEEEERQRGNFPDRFSGHQFPNYSSELNVNALLLGDSALYLCASSLSNRGQTGANVLTFGAGSRLTVL.

CDR3 in DNA: TGTGCCAGTCTTCGGGGCGGGAGGGCCTCCTACAATGAGCAGTTCTTC. Translation: CASLRGGRASYNEQFF. V and J are TRBV11-2 and TRBJ2-1; 9 bases are a match to TRBD2. Unmatched junction bases numbered 9, after V lost 9 bases and J lost 0 bases. Germline loops: CDR1 SGHAT, CDR2 FQNNGV. The CDR3 covers 16 residues.

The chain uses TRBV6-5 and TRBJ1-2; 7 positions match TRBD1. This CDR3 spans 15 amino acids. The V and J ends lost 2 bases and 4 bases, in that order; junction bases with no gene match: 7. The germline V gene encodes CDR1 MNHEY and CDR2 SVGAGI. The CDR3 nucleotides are TGTGCCAGCAGTTACACCCGGGACAGAGGCTATGGCTACACCTTC. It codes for CASSYTRDRGYGYTF.

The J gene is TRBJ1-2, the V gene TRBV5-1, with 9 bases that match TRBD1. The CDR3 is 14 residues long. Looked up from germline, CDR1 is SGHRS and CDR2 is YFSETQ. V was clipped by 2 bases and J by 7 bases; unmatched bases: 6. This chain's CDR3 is CASSFGQGYGGYTF. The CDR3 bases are TGCGCCAGCAGCTTCGGACAGGGGTATGGTGGCTACACCTTC.

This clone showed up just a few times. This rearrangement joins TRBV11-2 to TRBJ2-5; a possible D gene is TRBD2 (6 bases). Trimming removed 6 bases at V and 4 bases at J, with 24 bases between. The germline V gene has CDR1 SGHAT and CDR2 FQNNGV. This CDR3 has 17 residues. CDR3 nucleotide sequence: TGTGCCAGCAGGTTAAGGATGTCGTTGGAGGGCCCAGAGACCCAGTACTTC. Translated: CASRLRMSLEGPETQYF.

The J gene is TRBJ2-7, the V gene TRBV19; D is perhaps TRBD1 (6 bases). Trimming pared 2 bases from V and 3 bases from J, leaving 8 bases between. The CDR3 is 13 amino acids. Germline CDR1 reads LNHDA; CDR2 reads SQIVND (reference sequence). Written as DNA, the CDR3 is TGTGCCAGTAGTATAAACAGGGACTACGAGCAGTACTTC. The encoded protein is CASSINRDYEQYF. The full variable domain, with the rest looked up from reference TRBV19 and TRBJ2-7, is DGGITQSPKYLFRKEGQNVTLSCEQNLNHDAMYWYRQDPGQGLRLIYYSQIVNDFQKGDIAEGYSVSREKKESFPLTVTSAQKNPTAFYLCASSINRDYEQYFGPGTRLTVT.

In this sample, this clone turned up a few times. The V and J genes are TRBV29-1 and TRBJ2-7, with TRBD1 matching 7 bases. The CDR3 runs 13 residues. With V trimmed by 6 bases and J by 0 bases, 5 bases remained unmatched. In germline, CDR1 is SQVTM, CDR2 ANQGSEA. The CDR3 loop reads CSVSGQSSYEQYF. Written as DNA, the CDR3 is TGCAGCGTGTCGGGACAGAGCTCCTACGAGCAGTACTTC.